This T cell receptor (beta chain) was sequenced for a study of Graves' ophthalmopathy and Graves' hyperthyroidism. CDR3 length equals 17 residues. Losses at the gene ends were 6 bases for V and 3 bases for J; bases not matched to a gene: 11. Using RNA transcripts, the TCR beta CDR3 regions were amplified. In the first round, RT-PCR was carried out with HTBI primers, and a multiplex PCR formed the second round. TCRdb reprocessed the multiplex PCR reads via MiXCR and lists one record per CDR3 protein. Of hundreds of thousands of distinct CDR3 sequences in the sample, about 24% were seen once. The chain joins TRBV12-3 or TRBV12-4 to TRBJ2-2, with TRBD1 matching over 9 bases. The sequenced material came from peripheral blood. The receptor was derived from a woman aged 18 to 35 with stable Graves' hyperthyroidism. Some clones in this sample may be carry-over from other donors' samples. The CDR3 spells CASSTNPGQGYTGELFF. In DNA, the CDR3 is TGTGCCAGCAGCACCAATCCGGGACAGGGTTACACCGGGGAGCTGTTTTTT.